One sample yielded the 29 T cell receptor beta chains listed below, sequenced in a study of blood T cell repertoires in COVID-19. Here immunoSEQ multiplex PCR was the method, and the copy in TCRdb shows in-frame clones only, minus some. The sample includes some 270,000 clones, roughly 89% of them seen just once. Sequences were obtained from peripheral blood. The receptors shown here come from a woman in her forties who had recovered from COVID-19.

The J gene is TRBJ2-3, the V gene TRBV18; tentative D call: TRBD2 (5 bases). This CDR3 is 15 amino acids long. The germline V gene encodes CDR1 KGHSH and CDR2 LQKENI. Trimming left V 5 bases short and J 2 bases short, with 14 bases between. The CDR3: CASSTLDSLTDTQYF. CDR3 sequence (DNA): TGTGCCAGCTCAACCCTGGACTCCCTCACAGATACGCAGTATTTT.

This clone was counted between two and nine times. CDR3 DNA: TGTGCCAGCAGCCAGGGGGGTCCCCATAGCAATCAGCCCCAGCATTTT. It specifies CASSQGGPHSNQPQHF. V gene TRBV9 combines with J gene TRBJ1-5; the match to TRBD1 covers 7 bases. The J segment lost 0 bases and the V segment lost 4 bases, leaving 7 bases of the junction unmatched. Per the germline V gene, CDR1 is SGDLS and CDR2 is YYNGEE. The CDR3 length is 16 residues.

V usage is TRBV10-3 and J usage is TRBJ2-1; TRBD2 agrees at 14 bases. The germline CDR1 and CDR2 sequences are ENHRY and SYGVKD. V trimming: 5 bases; J trimming: 6 bases; junction bases outside the gene matches: 3. The CDR3 runs 15 residues. CDR3 coding DNA: TGTGCCATCAGTCCCGGACTAGCGGGGGGCAATGAGCAGTTCTTC. Protein product: CAISPGLAGGNEQFF.

The V call is TRBV7-3, the J call TRBJ2-1, with 8 bases that match TRBD1. Germline CDR1 reads SGHTA; CDR2 reads FQGTGA. V lost 4 bases, J lost 7 bases, and 6 bases stayed unmatched. This CDR3 spans 14 amino acids. CDR3 loop: CASSSPRTGNEQFF. The CDR3 coding sequence is TGTGCCAGCAGCTCCCCCCGGACAGGGAATGAGCAGTTCTTC.

This clone was seen once. This chain joins TRBV11-2 and TRBJ1-2; a possible D gene is TRBD1 (6 bases). V lost 8 bases, J lost 4 bases, and 11 bases lay in between. This CDR3 contains 12 residues. Germline-derived CDR1 and CDR2 are SGHAT and FQNNGV. CDR3 protein: CASGQLLYGYTF. CDR3 nucleotide sequence: TGTGCCAGCGGACAGCTCCTCTATGGCTACACCTTC.

This sequence joins TRBV9 and TRBJ1-3; the D is unclear. Germline values: CDR1 SGDLS, CDR2 YYNGEE. This CDR3 contains 16 residues. V was trimmed by 0 bases and J by 1 base, leaving 11 bases between them. CDR3 nucleotides: TGTGCCAGCAGCGTAGCGGTTCGGTTATCTGGAAACACCATATATTTT. This translates into CASSVAVRLSGNTIYF.

V usage is TRBV7-6 and J usage is TRBJ2-5; D perhaps matches TRBD2 (5 bases). V lost 4 bases to trimming and J lost 3 bases, with 9 bases between them. Germline-derived CDR1 and CDR2 are SGHVS and FNYEAQ. This CDR3 region has 13 residues. The CDR3, as DNA: TGTGCCAGCAGCTCGGGGTTAGAAGAGACCCAGTACTTC. Residues: CASSSGLEETQYF.

The chain carries TRBV5-1 and TRBJ1-2; 8 nucleotides align to TRBD1. Trimming took 4 bases from V and 9 from J; bases not matched to a gene: 8. The CDR3 has 13 residues. The germline gives CDR1 SGHRS, CDR2 YFSETQ. Here the CDR3 reads CASSQDRVGSYTF. Written as DNA, the CDR3 is TGCGCCAGCAGCCAGGACAGGGTGGGTAGCTACACCTTC.

The chain is built from TRBV10-3 and TRBJ2-5; 13 bases align to TRBD2. Germline CDR1 ENHRY, CDR2 SYGVKD. CDR3 length: 15 amino acids. Trimming removed 4 bases from V and 5 bases from J; junction bases left unmatched: 4. The CDR3 protein is CAISGTSGGSETQYF. The CDR3, as DNA: TGTGCCATCAGTGGGACTAGCGGGGGATCTGAGACCCAGTACTTC.

The V call is TRBV20-1, the J call TRBJ2-1; tentatively, D is TRBD2 (5 bases). Trimming cost V 2 bases and J 15 bases, with 11 bases left between them. CDR1 DFQATT and CDR2 SNEGSKA come from the germline V gene (reference sequence). The CDR3 contains 10 residues. The CDR3 DNA follows: TGCAGTGCTAGATTCGGGGATCCGTTCTTC. Protein: CSARFGDPFF.

The CDR3 DNA sequence: TGCGCCAGCAGCGCAGGGGGGTGGAGATACGATAATTCACCCCTCCACTTT. It translates to CASSAGGWRYDNSPLHF. The V gene is TRBV5-1, the J gene TRBJ1-6; 7 nucleotides match TRBD1. J gave up 5 bases and V 4 bases, and 12 bases lay outside the gene matches. CDR3 length: 17 residues. The germline gives CDR1 SGHRS, CDR2 YFSETQ.

This rearrangement joins TRBV18 to TRBJ1-1; tentatively, D is TRBD1 (5 bases). CDR1 and CDR2 from the germline V gene are KGHSH and LQKENI. The CDR3 is 17 amino acids. V was cut by 3 bases and J by 0 bases, with 17 bases left in between. In DNA form, the CDR3 reads TGTGCCAGCTCACCTATTATGGGCGGGACGGTGAACACTGAAGCTTTCTTT. The encoded protein is CASSPIMGGTVNTEAFF.

V is TRBV2 and J is TRBJ1-1; no reliable D call. The CDR3 is 14 amino acids. V was clipped by 11 bases and J by 1 base, with 17 bases between them. Germline loops: CDR1 SNHLY, CDR2 FYNNEI. Here the CDR3 reads CAGKIQLGNTEAFF. CDR3 nucleotide sequence: TGTGCCGGCAAGATACAGTTAGGGAACACTGAAGCTTTCTTT.

The chain employs TRBV2 and TRBJ2-5; weak D call: TRBD2 (6 bases). Germline V gives CDR1 SNHLY, CDR2 FYNNEI. The V end lost 0 bases, the J end lost 5 bases, and 13 bases lay between the germline ends. The CDR3 sequence is 15 residues long. This CDR3 is CASSEAPGGWETQYF. The CDR3 coding sequence is TGTGCCAGCAGTGAAGCGCCCGGGGGTTGGGAGACCCAGTACTTC.

J is TRBJ1-2 and V is TRBV19; 7 bases fit TRBD1. From germline, CDR1 is LNHDA and CDR2 SQIVND (reference sequence). V lost 4 bases to trimming and J lost 4 bases; unmatched junction nucleotides: 6. This CDR3 comprises 14 residues. CDR3 sequence: CASSRTGSFYGYTF. The CDR3 DNA sequence: TGTGCCAGTAGTAGGACAGGCTCGTTCTATGGCTACACCTTC.

V usage is TRBV2 and J usage is TRBJ2-1; tentative D call: TRBD2 (5 bases). The CDR3 extends over 15 amino acids. In germline, CDR1 is SNHLY, CDR2 FYNNEI. V lost 2 bases and J lost 2, with 10 bases in between. CDR3 protein: CASSERTSTYNEQFF. For the CDR3, the DNA is TGTGCCAGCAGTGAAAGGACTTCGACCTACAATGAGCAGTTCTTC.

V gene TRBV30 combines with J gene TRBJ1-3, with D perhaps TRBD1 (6 bases). Germline V CDR1 and CDR2: GTSNPN, SVGIG (reference sequence). This CDR3 spans 15 amino acids. V lost 4 bases and J 3 bases, leaving 16 bases between the germline ends. CDR3 sequence reads: CAWNSQGLSGNTIYF. For the CDR3, the DNA is TGTGCCTGGAATTCCCAGGGGCTTAGTGGAAACACCATATATTTT.

The chain employs TRBV4-3 and TRBJ2-2; TRBD1 is a possible D gene (7 bases). Germline values: CDR1 LGHNA, CDR2 YSLEER. V lost 8 bases and J lost 4, with 17 bases in between. This CDR3 region has 15 residues. CDR3 nucleotide sequence: TGCGCCAGCGGATCAACAGGGGAGGCCACCGGGGAGCTGTTTTTT. Translation: CASGSTGEATGELFF.

J is TRBJ2-6 and V is TRBV19; D is unresolved. There are 15 residues in the CDR3. CDR1 is LNHDA, CDR2 SQIVND, per germline (reference sequence). V lost 3 bases and J lost 0, with 6 bases in between. CDR3 nucleotide sequence: TGTGCCAGTAGTATTTTAGCCTCTGGGGCCAACGTCCTGACTTTC. This sequence encodes CASSILASGANVLTF.

This clone was detected only once. This sequence joins TRBV7-9 and TRBJ1-2, with 8 positions matching TRBD1. The CDR3 consists of 15 residues. V gave up 4 bases and J gave up 1 base; unmatched junction bases: 5. CDR1 is SEHNR, CDR2 FQNEAQ, per germline (reference sequence). This chain's CDR3 is CASSSGTGLNYGYTF. Here the CDR3 DNA reads TGTGCCAGCAGCTCCGGGACAGGACTTAACTATGGCTACACCTTC.

The V and J genes are TRBV6-5 and TRBJ2-1; D is possibly TRBD1 (5 bases). CDR3 length equals 12 residues. Germline CDR1 MNHEY, CDR2 SVGAGI. V lost 2 bases and J 6 bases, leaving 5 bases between the germline ends. The CDR3 loop is CASSYRGNEQFF. The CDR3 DNA sequence: TGTGCCAGCAGTTACAGGGGCAATGAGCAGTTCTTC.

The J gene is TRBJ2-7, the V gene TRBV9, with 10 bases that match TRBD1. The CDR3 covers 16 residues. CDR1 and CDR2 from the germline V gene are SGDLS and YYNGEE. The V gene end was trimmed by 3 bases and the J gene end by 4 bases; junction bases not matched to a gene: 10. CDR3: CASSARGGQGPYEQYF. CDR3 DNA: TGTGCCAGCAGCGCGAGAGGGGGACAGGGGCCTTACGAGCAGTACTTC.

The chain carries TRBV30 and TRBJ2-3; TRBD2 agrees at 11 bases. The ends lost 4 bases at V and 5 bases at J; junction bases unmatched: 5. The CDR3 length is 14 residues. Germline CDR1 and CDR2: GTSNPN and SVGIG (reference sequence). For the CDR3, the DNA is TGTGCCTGGAATAGCGGGGGGGCCGGAGATACGCAGTATTTT. Translating it yields CAWNSGGAGDTQYF.

The V call is TRBV13, the J call TRBJ2-3; 8 positions match TRBD2. There are 16 residues in the CDR3. From germline, CDR1 is PRHDT and CDR2 FYEKMQ (reference sequence). The V gene end was trimmed by 0 bases and the J gene end by 5 bases; junction bases not matched to a gene: 7. CDR3 DNA sequence: TGTGCCAGCAGCTTAGGACGGGAGGGCCGTATAGATACGCAGTATTTT. Translated: CASSLGREGRIDTQYF.

The chain has TRBV24-1 and TRBJ2-2, with D uncertain. The CDR3 loop spans 15 amino acids. CDR1 is KGHDR and CDR2 is SFDVKD in the germline V gene. Trimming removed 4 bases at V and 2 bases at J, with 10 bases between. CDR3 DNA: TGTGCCACCAGTGACGCCTCCAGTAACACCGGGGAGCTGTTTTTT. Protein: CATSDASSNTGELFF.

The CDR3 loop reads CASNYVRGYEQYF. CDR3 bases: TGTGCCAGCAACTACGTTCGGGGCTACGAGCAGTACTTC. The J gene is TRBJ2-7, the V gene TRBV6-6; weak D call: TRBD2 (5 bases). With 7 bases removed from V and 3 bases from J, the gap between germline ends came to 13 bases. Germline values: CDR1 MNHNY, CDR2 SVGAGI (reference sequence). The CDR3 spans 13 residues.

The rearrangement links TRBV4-2 to TRBJ2-2, with 9 nucleotides matching TRBD2. This CDR3 contains 15 residues. Germline V gives CDR1 LGHNA, CDR2 YNFKEQ. V shed 0 bases and J 7 bases; nucleotides not matched to a gene: 3. CDR3 nucleotides: TGTGCCAGCAGCCAAGAGCGGGGGGGCGTCGGGGAGCTGTTTTTT. Amino acid sequence: CASSQERGGVGELFF.

This chain links TRBV4-1 with TRBJ2-6; maybe TRBD2 (6 bases). In germline, CDR1 is MGHRA, CDR2 YSYEKL. Between the trimmed V and J ends, which lost 4 bases and 4 bases, there was a span of 11 bases. This CDR3 spans 15 amino acids. CDR3 sequence reads: CASSPGRLGANVLTF. The CDR3 DNA sequence: TGCGCCAGCAGCCCAGGGAGGTTGGGGGCCAACGTCCTGACTTTC.

The chain uses TRBV3-1 (or the pseudogene TRBV3-2) and TRBJ2-7; no definite D call. Trimming left V 1 base short and J 6 bases short, with 10 bases between. This CDR3 comprises 13 residues. Germline V gene sequence: CDR1 LGHDT, CDR2 YNNKEL (reference sequence). The chain's CDR3 is CASSQVITGEQYF. CDR3 coding DNA: TGTGCCAGCAGCCAAGTAATAACGGGCGAGCAGTACTTC.